This is a list of T cell receptor beta chains from one sample in a study of blood T cell repertoires in COVID-19. Data came from immunoSEQ multiplex PCR; TCRdb stores just in-frame clones and leaves some out. The table has 200,000 to 300,000 clones, around 87% seen once; the top ten hold 1.5%. Material for sequencing was peripheral blood. The receptors were gathered from a middle-aged woman who had recovered from COVID-19. The CDR3 runs from the conserved cysteine through the conserved F or W. The D gene is left open where the match is weak. Rows give clone size only sometimes, using once, few, many, or a class for an expanded clone.

j_gene: TRBJ1-1; v_gene: TRBV6-2/TRBV6-3; abundance: -; d_gene: TRBD1; CDR3aa: CASSRDSYTEAFF; CDR3nt: TGTGCCAGCAGCCGGGACAGCTACACTGAAGCTTTCTTT
j_gene: TRBJ1-3; v_gene: TRBV11-2; abundance: -; d_gene: -; CDR3aa: CASSLGQGPSGNTIYF; CDR3nt: TGTGCCAGCAGCTTAGGTCAGGGGCCGTCTGGAAACACCATATATTTT
j_gene: TRBJ1-2; v_gene: TRBV5-4; abundance: -; d_gene: -; CDR3aa: CASSFRGDYGYTF; CDR3nt: TGTGCCAGCAGCTTCAGGGGCGACTATGGCTACACCTTC
j_gene: TRBJ2-1; v_gene: TRBV5-4; abundance: -; d_gene: TRBD2; CDR3aa: CASSSRLAGAADEQFF; CDR3nt: TGTGCCAGCAGCTCAAGACTAGCGGGGGCTGCGGATGAGCAGTTCTTC
j_gene: TRBJ2-7; v_gene: TRBV2; abundance: -; d_gene: -; CDR3aa: CASNRQGPYEQYF; CDR3nt: TGTGCCAGCAATAGGCAGGGTCCCTACGAGCAGTACTTC
j_gene: TRBJ2-2; v_gene: TRBV18; abundance: -; d_gene: -; CDR3aa: CASSPREGPNTGELFF; CDR3nt: TGTGCCAGCTCACCACGTGAGGGCCCGAACACCGGGGAGCTGTTTTTT
j_gene: TRBJ1-3; v_gene: TRBV5-1; abundance: -; d_gene: -; CDR3aa: CASSLTGSGNTIYF; CDR3nt: TGCGCCAGCAGCTTGACGGGCTCTGGAAACACCATATATTTT
j_gene: TRBJ1-1; v_gene: TRBV5-5; abundance: -; d_gene: -; CDR3aa: CASSLAGTENTEAFF; CDR3nt: TGTGCCAGCAGCTTGGCCGGTACAGAGAACACTGAAGCTTTCTTT
j_gene: TRBJ1-5; v_gene: TRBV7-2; abundance: once; d_gene: -; CDR3aa: CASSLGPRGDQPQHF; CDR3nt: TGTGCCAGCAGCTTAGGACCCAGGGGCGATCAGCCCCAGCATTTT
j_gene: TRBJ1-1; v_gene: TRBV5-4; abundance: -; d_gene: -; CDR3aa: CASSLAGQWNTEAFF; CDR3nt: TGTGCCAGCAGCTTGGCAGGGCAATGGAACACTGAAGCTTTCTTT
j_gene: TRBJ1-2; v_gene: TRBV5-1; abundance: -; d_gene: TRBD1; CDR3aa: CASRTGTGWDYGYTF; CDR3nt: TGCGCCAGCAGAACCGGGACAGGGTGGGACTATGGCTACACCTTC
j_gene: TRBJ1-1; v_gene: TRBV3-1/TRBV3-2; abundance: -; d_gene: TRBD1; CDR3aa: CASSHRQGVGNEKAFF; CDR3nt: TGTGCCAGCAGCCACCGACAGGGGGTGGGGAATGAGAAAGCTTTCTTT
j_gene: TRBJ1-1; v_gene: TRBV3-1/TRBV3-2; abundance: -; d_gene: -; CDR3aa: CASSQRAGGEAFF; CDR3nt: TGTGCCAGCAGCCAGCGGGCGGGGGGCGAAGCTTTCTTT
j_gene: TRBJ1-1; v_gene: TRBV30; abundance: -; d_gene: -; CDR3aa: CAWSRSGGFGDTEAFF; CDR3nt: TGTGCCTGGAGTCGTTCTGGGGGCTTCGGGGACACTGAAGCTTTCTTT
j_gene: TRBJ1-2; v_gene: TRBV9; abundance: once; d_gene: TRBD1; CDR3aa: CASSARGGRGANYGYTF; CDR3nt: TGTGCCAGCAGCGCCCGAGGGGGCAGGGGAGCTAACTATGGCTACACCTTC
j_gene: TRBJ2-3; v_gene: TRBV10-2; abundance: once; d_gene: -; CDR3aa: CASSESRLEGDTQYF; CDR3nt: TGCGCCAGCAGTGAGTCGAGGCTAGAAGGAGATACGCAGTATTTT
j_gene: TRBJ1-2; v_gene: TRBV14; abundance: once; d_gene: -; CDR3aa: CASSQDHGWGEYGYTF; CDR3nt: TGTGCCAGCAGCCAAGATCACGGGTGGGGAGAGTATGGCTACACCTTC
j_gene: TRBJ2-3; v_gene: TRBV9; abundance: -; d_gene: -; CDR3aa: CASSPRGPDTQYF; CDR3nt: TGTGCCAGCAGCCCAAGAGGGCCAGATACGCAGTATTTT
j_gene: TRBJ2-1; v_gene: TRBV7-2; abundance: -; d_gene: TRBD2; CDR3aa: CASSLRGDSYNEQFF; CDR3nt: TGTGCCAGCAGCTTACGGGGGGACTCCTACAATGAGCAGTTCTTC
j_gene: TRBJ2-1; v_gene: TRBV11-3; abundance: -; d_gene: -; CDR3aa: CASSSLPEAKEQFF; CDR3nt: TGTGCCAGCAGCTCCCTACCTGAGGCGAAAGAGCAGTTCTTC
j_gene: TRBJ2-7; v_gene: TRBV5-1; abundance: -; d_gene: TRBD2; CDR3aa: CASSLVAGGNEQYF; CDR3nt: TGCGCCAGCAGCTTAGTAGCGGGGGGGAACGAGCAGTACTTC
j_gene: TRBJ2-1; v_gene: TRBV6-1; abundance: -; d_gene: -; CDR3aa: CASSEARVRGPNEQFF; CDR3nt: TGTGCCAGCAGTGAAGCGCGAGTAAGGGGTCCCAATGAGCAGTTCTTC
j_gene: TRBJ1-1; v_gene: TRBV10-3; abundance: -; d_gene: -; CDR3aa: CASAQVGNTEAFF; CDR3nt: TGTGCCAGCGCACAGGTCGGGAACACTGAAGCTTTCTTT
j_gene: TRBJ1-2; v_gene: TRBV9; abundance: -; d_gene: TRBD1; CDR3aa: CASSVAGQGGYGYTF; CDR3nt: TGTGCCAGCAGCGTAGCGGGACAGGGTGGCTATGGCTACACCTTC
j_gene: TRBJ1-1; v_gene: TRBV20-1; abundance: -; d_gene: TRBD1; CDR3aa: CSARGQAEAFF; CDR3nt: TGCAGTGCTAGGGGACAGGCTGAAGCTTTCTTT
j_gene: TRBJ2-3; v_gene: TRBV5-1; abundance: -; d_gene: -; CDR3aa: CASSLDRVGTDTQYF; CDR3nt: TGCGCCAGCAGCTTGGACCGGGTTGGAACAGATACGCAGTATTTT
j_gene: TRBJ2-7; v_gene: TRBV4-3; abundance: -; d_gene: TRBD1; CDR3aa: CASSPGARTGSYEQYF; CDR3nt: TGCGCCAGCAGCCCGGGGGCTAGGACAGGGAGCTACGAGCAGTACTTC
j_gene: TRBJ1-4; v_gene: TRBV5-1; abundance: once; d_gene: TRBD1; CDR3aa: CASSLSQGTNEKLFF; CDR3nt: TGCGCCAGCAGCTTATCACAGGGGACTAATGAAAAACTGTTTTTT
j_gene: TRBJ2-5; v_gene: TRBV30; abundance: once; d_gene: TRBD2; CDR3aa: CAWSLGPGGSEYF; CDR3nt: TGTGCCTGGAGCCTAGGGCCGGGGGGTAGCGAGTACTTC
j_gene: TRBJ1-5; v_gene: TRBV30; abundance: -; d_gene: TRBD1; CDR3aa: CAWGTENSNQPQHF; CDR3nt: TGTGCCTGGGGGACAGAAAATAGCAATCAGCCCCAGCATTTT
j_gene: TRBJ1-2; v_gene: TRBV2; abundance: -; d_gene: -; CDR3aa: CASSDRATRRDYGYTF; CDR3nt: TGTGCCAGCAGTGACCGTGCAACACGCCGGGACTATGGCTACACCTTC
j_gene: TRBJ1-2; v_gene: TRBV6-4; abundance: few; d_gene: -; CDR3aa: CASSGPTGTNYGYTF; CDR3nt: TGTGCCAGCAGTGGTCCTACAGGGACCAACTATGGCTACACCTTC
j_gene: TRBJ1-5; v_gene: TRBV15; abundance: -; d_gene: -; CDR3aa: CATSREEFYGGNQPQHF; CDR3nt: TGTGCCACCAGCAGAGAGGAGTTCTACGGAGGCAATCAGCCCCAGCATTTT
j_gene: TRBJ2-7; v_gene: TRBV6-1; abundance: -; d_gene: -; CDR3aa: CASSERGVYEQYF; CDR3nt: TGTGCCAGCAGTGAACGTGGAGTTTACGAGCAGTACTTC
j_gene: TRBJ2-7; v_gene: TRBV7-2; abundance: -; d_gene: -; CDR3aa: CASSLARGGKRYEQYF; CDR3nt: TGTGCCAGCAGCTTAGCTAGGGGTGGGAAACGCTACGAGCAGTACTTC
j_gene: TRBJ2-7; v_gene: TRBV7-2; abundance: -; d_gene: -; CDR3aa: CASSIAEGSEQYF; CDR3nt: TGTGCCAGCAGCATAGCCGAGGGTAGCGAGCAGTACTTC
j_gene: TRBJ2-7; v_gene: TRBV10-3; abundance: -; d_gene: -; CDR3aa: CAISEQGGLREQYF; CDR3nt: TGTGCCATCAGTGAACAGGGAGGGTTGCGCGAGCAGTACTTC
j_gene: TRBJ1-2; v_gene: TRBV7-2; abundance: -; d_gene: -; CDR3aa: CASSYIRQLTSNYGYTF; CDR3nt: TGTGCCAGCAGCTACATCCGACAGTTAACCTCTAACTATGGCTACACCTTC
j_gene: TRBJ2-1; v_gene: TRBV5-1; abundance: -; d_gene: TRBD1; CDR3aa: CASSLGQGAYNEQFF; CDR3nt: TGCGCCAGCAGCTTGGGACAGGGGGCCTACAATGAGCAGTTCTTC
j_gene: TRBJ1-2; v_gene: TRBV10-2; abundance: -; d_gene: -; CDR3aa: CASSRGWDRLGYTF; CDR3nt: TGCGCCAGCAGCCGGGGGTGGGACCGACTGGGCTACACCTTC
j_gene: TRBJ2-3; v_gene: TRBV3-1/TRBV3-2; abundance: few; d_gene: TRBD2; CDR3aa: CASSQDRWEGPGTDTQYF; CDR3nt: TGTGCCAGCAGCCAAGATCGGTGGGAGGGGCCAGGGACAGATACGCAGTATTTT
j_gene: TRBJ2-7; v_gene: TRBV10-1; abundance: -; d_gene: -; CDR3aa: CASSESRRGLYEQYF; CDR3nt: TGCGCCAGCAGTGAGTCGCGGCGGGGGCTTTACGAGCAGTACTTC
j_gene: TRBJ2-7; v_gene: TRBV5-1; abundance: -; d_gene: -; CDR3aa: CASSLEARKQYF; CDR3nt: TGCGCCAGCAGCTTGGAGGCGAGGAAGCAGTACTTC
j_gene: TRBJ2-2; v_gene: TRBV3-1/TRBV3-2; abundance: -; d_gene: -; CDR3aa: CASSLSTANTGELFF; CDR3nt: TGTGCCAGCAGCCTATCCACAGCGAACACCGGGGAGCTGTTTTTT
j_gene: TRBJ1-5; v_gene: TRBV11-2; abundance: -; d_gene: -; CDR3aa: CASSLTGRSNQPQHF; CDR3nt: TGTGCCAGCAGCCTCACAGGGAGAAGCAATCAGCCCCAGCATTTT
j_gene: TRBJ2-7; v_gene: TRBV5-4; abundance: -; d_gene: -; CDR3aa: CASSLEGGGIYEQYF; CDR3nt: TGTGCCAGCAGCTTGGAGGGAGGGGGGATCTACGAGCAGTACTTC